The clone carrying this TCR beta chain was seen at least ten times. This sample was included in a study of T-cell reconstitution after alpha-beta-depleted transplantation in children. The TCRbeta library incorporated unique molecular identifiers. Using its own MiXCR run on the PCR reads, TCRdb lists one record per CDR3 protein. The sample comprises approximately 350,000 distinct CDR3 sequences, about an eighth of which are singletons, and 4% to 5.5% rests with the top ten. The CDR3 length is 14 residues. The junction had 6 bases not matched to a gene; V was cut back by 8 bases and J by 0 bases. The chain combines TRBV12-3 or TRBV12-4 with TRBJ1-1; TRBD1 matches at 7 bases. Specimen: PBMCs, collected from the stem cell graft. This TCR was sampled from a human donor who donated a stem cell graft to a child with Fanconi anemia. The CDR3 sequence: CASALDRLNTEAFF. Here the CDR3 DNA reads TGTGCCAGCGCTCTGGACAGGTTGAACACTGAAGCTTTCTTT.